This TCR beta chain was retrieved from a study of blood T cell repertoires in COVID-19. There are a few counts of this clone. Data came from immunoSEQ multiplex PCR; TCRdb stores just in-frame clones and leaves some out. The sample lists about 81,000 clones, 80% to 90% occurring once. Sequencing was performed on peripheral blood. The receptor's source is an elderly woman with active COVID-19.

The CDR3 DNA reads TGTGCCAGCAGCTCCCGGGACAGGGTGATCAATGAGCAGTTCTTC. Translated: CASSSRDRVINEQFF. This rearrangement joins TRBV7-8 to TRBJ2-1, with 9 bases identical to TRBD1. V trimming: 4 bases; J trimming: 6 bases; junction bases outside the gene matches: 7. This CDR3 has 15 amino acids. Germline V gene data show CDR1 as SGHVS and CDR2 as FQNEAQ.